This TCR beta chain was documented in a study of shared clonotypes between healthy human individuals. Concerning this clone: Its antigen remains unknown.

Study-level results: Generation probability values for non-shared clonotypes were lower than those for clonotypes shared by all four donors. Naive subsets, compared against memory subsets, generally had larger estimated richness values.

Naive CD8 cells lacked CD45RO, underwent positive selection for CCR7 and left out terminally differentiated effector memory CD45RA+ cells. Trimming at V came to 0 bases and at J to 0 bases, leaving 4 bases not matched to a gene. CDR1 and CDR2 (germline): SNHLY, FYNNEI. The CDR3 is 16 amino acids. For every subset, genomic DNA was evenly distributed across several immunoSEQ plates. Data came from immunoSEQ multiplex PCR; TCRdb stores just in-frame clones and leaves some out. The table lists a few million clones, just over 90% of them singletons. The TCR sequence derives from a man between 18 and 35 years old in good health. Some clones in this sample may be carry-over from other donors' samples. What was sequenced was naive CD8+ T cells from PBMCs. The rearrangement joins TRBV2 to TRBJ2-7, with 8 bases aligning to TRBD2. DNA of the CDR3: TGTGCCAGCAGTGAAGCGGAGCGGGAGAGCTCCTACGAGCAGTACTTC. It specifies CASSEAERESSYEQYF.